The subject of this entry is one T cell receptor (beta chain). What it binds is not known. The CDR3 contains 17 residues. The germline CDR1 and CDR2 sequences are MDHEN and SYDVKM. V lost 4 bases to trimming and J lost 8 bases; unmatched junction nucleotides: 11. Measured with immunoSEQ multiplex PCR; TCRdb has only the in-frame clones, and not every one. The sample has roughly 16,000 clones, over 65% seen once; the top ten hold about 27%. This entry comes from a study of OX40 agonist ivuxolimab in advanced cancers. Study-wide background: Recorded diagnoses for dose-escalation patients were hepatocellular carcinoma, melanoma, renal cell or head and neck cancer. The dose-escalation cohort was approximately 80% male, with a mean age of around 60 years, ranging about 23 to 79. Study-level results: Among patients with partial responses at 0.1-3.0 mg/kg, clonal expansion was among the lowest.

Baseline, cycle 4 day 1, and cycle 7 day 1 were the blood sampling points. This specimen consisted of CD4+ or CD8+ T cells sorted from blood, obtained in a trial of the OX40 agonist ivuxolimab. The sequence was collected from an adult with an advanced solid tumor such as melanoma, head and neck, liver or kidney cancer. V is TRBV28 and J is TRBJ2-1; 13 bases agree with TRBD2. CDR3: CASSSGLAGVRVDEQFF. In DNA, the CDR3 is TGTGCCAGCAGTTCCGGACTAGCGGGAGTCCGGGTCGATGAGCAGTTCTTC.